This is a list of T cell receptor beta chains from one sample in a study of CD8 T cells in Susac syndrome. MiXCR was run by TCRdb on the immunoSEQ multiplex PCR reads, yielding one entry per CDR3 protein. The sample gives about 400,000 distinct CDR3 sequences, approximately 89% of which show up once; about 0.12% is in the top ten. Specimen: CD8+ T cells from PBMCs. The receptor source for this set is a human donor with multiple sclerosis. CDR3s include the opening cysteine and the closing phenylalanine or tryptophan. A D gene is named only where the DNA matches it firmly. Clone size is given for some rows only: seen once, a few or many times, or a class if the clone is expanded.

v_gene	abundance	j_gene	d_gene	CDR3aa	CDR3nt
TRBV15	once	TRBJ2-5	.	CATSRAKSLEEETQYF	TGTGCCACCAGCAGGGCTAAATCATTAGAAGAAGAGACCCAGTACTTC
TRBV5-5	.	TRBJ2-5	.	CASSLPMEGETQYF	TGTGCCAGCAGCTTGCCGATGGAGGGGGAGACCCAGTACTTC
TRBV5-4	.	TRBJ1-2	.	CADRRAGEGYTF	TGTGCCGACCGCCGGGCAGGGGAGGGCTACACCTTC
TRBV11-2	.	TRBJ2-7	.	CASSFWGLSPYEQYF	TGTGCCAGCAGCTTTTGGGGACTCTCACCCTACGAGCAGTACTTC
TRBV2	.	TRBJ2-7	.	CASSEEGLLSYEQYF	TGTGCCAGCAGTGAAGAGGGGCTTCTCTCCTACGAGCAGTACTTC
TRBV27	.	TRBJ2-1	TRBD2	CASSLRTLLAGGPGEQFF	TGTGCCAGCAGTTTGCGTACCTTACTAGCGGGAGGGCCGGGTGAGCAGTTCTTC
TRBV20-1	.	TRBJ1-4	TRBD1	CSARRDIGTGATNEKLFF	TGCAGTGCTAGAAGAGATATCGGGACAGGGGCAACTAATGAAAAACTGTTTTTT
TRBV5-4	.	TRBJ1-2	.	CASSVEGAGGYTF	TGTGCCAGCAGCGTCGAAGGGGCTGGGGGCTACACCTTC
TRBV6-5	.	TRBJ2-1	.	CATKVEAGSYNEQFF	TGTGCCACCAAAGTGGAGGCAGGGTCCTACAATGAGCAGTTCTTC
TRBV29-1	.	TRBJ2-3	.	CSALKDTQYF	TGCAGCGCCTTAAAAGATACGCAGTATTTT